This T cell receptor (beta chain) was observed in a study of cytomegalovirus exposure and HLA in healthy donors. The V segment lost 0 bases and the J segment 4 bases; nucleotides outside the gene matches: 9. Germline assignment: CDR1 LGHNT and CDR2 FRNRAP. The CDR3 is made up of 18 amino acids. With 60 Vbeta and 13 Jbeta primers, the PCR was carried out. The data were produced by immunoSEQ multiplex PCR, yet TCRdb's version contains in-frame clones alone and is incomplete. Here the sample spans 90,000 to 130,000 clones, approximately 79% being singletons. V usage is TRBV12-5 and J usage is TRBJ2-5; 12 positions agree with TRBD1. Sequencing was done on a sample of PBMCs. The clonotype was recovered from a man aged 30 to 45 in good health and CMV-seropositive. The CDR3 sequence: CASGLVVWGTGGGETQYF. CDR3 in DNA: TGTGCTAGTGGTTTGGTAGTTTGGGGGACAGGGGGCGGAGAGACCCAGTACTTC.